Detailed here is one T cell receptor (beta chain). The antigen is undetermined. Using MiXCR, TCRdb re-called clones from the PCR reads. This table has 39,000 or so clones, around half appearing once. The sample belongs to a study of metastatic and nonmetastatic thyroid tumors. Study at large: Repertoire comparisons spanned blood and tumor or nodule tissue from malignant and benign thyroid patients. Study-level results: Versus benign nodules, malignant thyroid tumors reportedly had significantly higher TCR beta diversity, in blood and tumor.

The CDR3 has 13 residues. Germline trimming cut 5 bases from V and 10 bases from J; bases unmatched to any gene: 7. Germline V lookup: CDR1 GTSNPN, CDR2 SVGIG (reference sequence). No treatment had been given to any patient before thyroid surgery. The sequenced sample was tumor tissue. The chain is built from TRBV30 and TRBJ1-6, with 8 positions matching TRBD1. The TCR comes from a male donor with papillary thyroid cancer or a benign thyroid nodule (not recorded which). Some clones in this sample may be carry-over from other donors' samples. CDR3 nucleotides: TGTGCCTGGGGGACAGGTCTTAGGTCACCCCTCCACTTT. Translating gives CAWGTGLRSPLHF.